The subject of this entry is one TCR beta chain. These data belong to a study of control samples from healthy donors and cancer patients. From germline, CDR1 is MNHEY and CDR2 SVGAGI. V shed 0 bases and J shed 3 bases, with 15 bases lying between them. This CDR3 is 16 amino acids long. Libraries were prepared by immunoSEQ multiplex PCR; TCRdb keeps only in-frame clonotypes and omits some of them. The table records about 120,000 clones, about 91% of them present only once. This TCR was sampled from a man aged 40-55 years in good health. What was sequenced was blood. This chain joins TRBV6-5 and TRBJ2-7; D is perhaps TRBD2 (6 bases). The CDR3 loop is CASSYSGLEGNYEQYF. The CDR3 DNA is TGTGCCAGCAGTTACTCAGGCTTGGAGGGGAACTACGAGCAGTACTTC.